The sequence of this T cell receptor (beta chain) was determined in a study of blood T cell repertoires in COVID-19. Overall study: From the United States, Italy and Spain came samples of acute and convalescent COVID-19.

CDR1 and CDR2 (germline): MGHDK, SYGVNS. V was shortened by 1 base and J by 0 bases, with 12 bases between the two germline ends. CDR3 size: 17 residues. Categorization into cohorts depended on clinical history that participants reported. Cohort 3 donors were reported recovered after two negative PCRs, clearance, or symptom resolution. In the source study's methods: Reference gene primer amplification in the assay estimated nucleated cell counts. Some clones are missing from TCRdb's copy, which holds only in-frame ones; the method was immunoSEQ multiplex PCR. The V and J calls and clone size are taken from that table; D and trimming were inferred from the DNA. Of roughly 250,000 clones listed, around 89% are singletons.

The chain employs TRBV25-1 and TRBJ1-4, with a possible D match to TRBD1 (5 bases). The receptor was derived from a man aged 35 to 55 who had recovered from COVID-19. The sequenced material came from PBMCs or T cells enriched from blood (not recorded which). As DNA, the CDR3 is TGTGCCAGCAGTGAATTTCGGGGGGTTGCAACTAATGAAAAACTGTTTTTT. This encodes CASSEFRGVATNEKLFF.